This T cell receptor (beta chain) stems from a study of immune heterogeneity within non-small cell lung tumors. Ten or more counts support this clonotype. V was pared by 1 base and J by 5 bases, with 17 bases between. Per the germline V gene, CDR1 is MGHRA and CDR2 is YSYEKL. The CDR3 runs to 16 residues. Using 32 V and 13 J primers, multiplex PCR amplified TCR beta CDR3. From the multiplex PCR reads, TCRdb called clonotypes with MiXCR, one entry per CDR3 protein. The sample carries more than 2,000 distinct CDR3 sequences, 23% recorded once. Genomic DNA from bulk tumor acted as the template, and roughly 0.55 ug was loaded per sample. Each primary tumor yielded several biopsies, collected far apart from one another at surgery. Patients went through curative surgery, and their non-small cell lung cancer was untreated and newly diagnosed. All donors had received a new diagnosis of non-small cell lung cancer and were undergoing surgery with curative intent.

This chain joins TRBV4-1 and TRBJ2-5, with D perhaps matching TRBD1 (5 bases). The sequence was obtained from a man between 35 and 55 years old with non-small cell lung cancer. Sequenced sample: lung tumor tissue. The CDR3 bases are TGCGCCAGCAGCCAAGGAAGGGGCCAGCTAGGGGAGACCCAGTACTTC. Its protein product is CASSQGRGQLGETQYF.